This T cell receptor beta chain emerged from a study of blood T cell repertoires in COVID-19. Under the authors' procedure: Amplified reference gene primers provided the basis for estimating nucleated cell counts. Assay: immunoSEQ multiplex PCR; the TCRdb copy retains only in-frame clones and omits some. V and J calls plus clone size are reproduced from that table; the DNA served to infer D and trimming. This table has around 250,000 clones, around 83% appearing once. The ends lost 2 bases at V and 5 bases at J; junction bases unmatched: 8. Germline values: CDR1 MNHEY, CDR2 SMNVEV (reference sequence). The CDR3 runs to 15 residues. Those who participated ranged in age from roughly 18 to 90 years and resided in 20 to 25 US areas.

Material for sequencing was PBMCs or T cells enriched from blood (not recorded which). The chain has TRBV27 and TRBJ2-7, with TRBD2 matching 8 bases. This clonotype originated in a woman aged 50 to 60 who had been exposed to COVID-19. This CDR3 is CASSLRTGGFNEQYF. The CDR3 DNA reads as TGTGCCAGCAGTTTAAGGACGGGGGGGTTCAACGAGCAGTACTTC.